The 27 T cell receptor beta chains given below trace back to one sample, sequenced in a study of blood T cell repertoires in COVID-19. The table came from immunoSEQ multiplex PCR; TCRdb's copy has only in-frame clones and leaves some out. The data hold roughly 500,000 clones, with 88% observed a single time. The sequenced sample was PBMCs or T cells enriched from blood (not recorded which). The receptors were sampled from a woman aged 40 to 50 who had recovered from COVID-19.

This sequence joins TRBV5-1 and TRBJ2-7; TRBD2 matches 9 bases. The CDR3 covers 14 residues. The trim removed 4 bases at V and 0 bases at J, leaving 2 bases unmatched. Germline values: CDR1 SGHRS, CDR2 YFSETQ. The CDR3 sequence: CASSASGTSYEQYF. CDR3 bases: TGCGCCAGCAGCGCTAGCGGGACCTCCTACGAGCAGTACTTC.

CDR3 region: CASSPTGDQPQHF. The CDR3 DNA follows: TGTGCCAGTAGTCCGACAGGGGATCAGCCCCAGCATTTT. J is TRBJ1-5 and V is TRBV19; 8 nucleotides match TRBD1. The V and J ends lost 5 bases and 5 bases, in that order; junction bases with no gene match: 2. The germline V gene encodes CDR1 LNHDA and CDR2 SQIVND (reference sequence). This CDR3 is 13 amino acids long.

The chain links TRBV7-2 to TRBJ1-2; D may be TRBD1 (6 bases). V shed 7 bases and J shed 8 bases, with 23 bases lying between them. The CDR3 is made up of 15 amino acids. Germline assignment: CDR1 SGHTA and CDR2 FQGNSA. The CDR3 here is CASNPGQTLLGGYTF. The CDR3 DNA is TGTGCCAGCAACCCTGGACAGACCCTTCTCGGGGGCTACACCTTC.

This sequence joins TRBV18 and TRBJ2-7, with 11 bases that match TRBD2. The CDR3 is 16 residues long. The J segment lost 5 bases and the V segment lost 3 bases, leaving 9 bases of the junction unmatched. The germline gives CDR1 KGHSH, CDR2 LQKENI. The CDR3: CASSPRGTSGSNEQYF. The CDR3 DNA reads TGTGCCAGCTCACCGAGAGGAACTAGCGGGAGTAACGAGCAGTACTTC.

Of note for this clone: This sample also contains other DNA sequences that code for the same CDR3. The chain is built from TRBV12-3 or TRBV12-4 and TRBJ1-1; D uncertain. The CDR3 runs to 13 residues. Trimming took off 3 bases at V and 2 bases at J, with 7 bases between the two ends. The CDR3 here is CASSFTGNTEAFF. The CDR3 DNA reads as TGTGCCAGCAGTTTCACGGGAAACACTGAAGCTTTCTTT.

The CDR3, as DNA: TGTGCCAGCAGTTTAGACCTACCCCGGGGCACAGATACGCAGTATTTT. Translating gives CASSLDLPRGTDTQYF. The genes are TRBV27 and TRBJ2-3; no clear D gene. Germline V CDR1 and CDR2: MNHEY, SMNVEV (reference sequence). The length of the CDR3 is 16 residues. V shed 2 bases and J shed 1 base, with 13 bases lying between them.

The rearrangement uses TRBV7-9 and TRBJ2-7; D is perhaps TRBD2 (6 bases). Trimming took off 1 base at V and 2 bases at J, with 18 bases between the two ends. This CDR3 has 17 residues. Germline values: CDR1 SEHNR, CDR2 FQNEAQ (reference sequence). CDR3 amino acids: CASSLGRGLARTYEQYF. The CDR3 DNA follows: TGTGCCAGCAGCTTAGGTCGGGGTCTAGCGAGAACCTACGAGCAGTACTTC.

The rearrangement joins TRBV15 to TRBJ1-4, with D perhaps TRBD1 (5 bases). The V end lost 0 bases, the J end lost 2 bases, and 10 bases lay between the germline ends. Looked up from germline, CDR1 is LNHNV and CDR2 is YYDKDF (reference sequence). This CDR3 is 16 amino acids long. The CDR3 here is CATSRDYQGTNEKLFF. CDR3 DNA: TGTGCCACCAGCAGAGATTACCAGGGTACTAATGAAAAACTGTTTTTT.

CDR3 DNA sequence: TGTGCCAGCTCACCACCGGGACAGTCCAACTCCTATAATTCACCCCTCCACTTT. This gives the protein CASSPPGQSNSYNSPLHF. The V gene is TRBV18, the J gene TRBJ1-6, with 7 bases that match TRBD1. The germline CDR1 and CDR2 sequences are KGHSH and LQKENI. The CDR3 loop spans 18 amino acids. J gave up 0 bases and V 0 bases, and 5 bases lay outside the gene matches.

This rearrangement joins TRBV6-2 or TRBV6-3 to TRBJ1-1, with TRBD1 identical over 7 bases. Germline V gene sequence: CDR1 MNHEY, CDR2 SVGEGT. The CDR3 length is 15 residues. With 2 bases clipped from V and 1 base from J, the junction kept 4 bases outside the gene matches. CDR3 bases: TGTGCCAGCAGTTACCCCTACAGGGGGAACACTGAAGCTTTCTTT. Translation gives CASSYPYRGNTEAFF.

V and J are TRBV11-3 and TRBJ2-7; 14 nucleotides align to TRBD2. The CDR3 length is 19 residues. Looked up from germline, CDR1 is SGHNT and CDR2 is YENEEA. J was trimmed by 1 base and V by 4 bases; bases with no gene match: 12. The CDR3 loop is CASSSPVGLAGDDSYEQYF. The CDR3, as DNA: TGTGCCAGCAGCTCGCCAGTGGGACTAGCGGGAGACGATTCCTACGAGCAGTACTTC.

The chain has TRBV4-3 and TRBJ1-2; D gene ambiguous. V shed 0 bases and J shed 8 bases, with 10 bases lying between them. The germline V gene has CDR1 LGHNA and CDR2 YSLEER. The CDR3 loop spans 13 amino acids. The CDR3 is CASSQDRERGYTF. DNA for the CDR3: TGCGCCAGCAGCCAAGATCGGGAGAGAGGCTACACCTTC.

Written as DNA, the CDR3 is TGTGCCACCAGCAAAAGACAGGGCGACTATGGCTACACCTTC. It is translated as CATSKRQGDYGYTF. The rearrangement joins TRBV15 to TRBJ1-2, with 7 bases matching TRBD1. Germline trimming cut 4 bases from V and 3 bases from J; bases unmatched to any gene: 5. The CDR3 extends over 14 amino acids. Per the germline V gene, CDR1 is LNHNV and CDR2 is YYDKDF (reference sequence). The full variable domain, completed using reference TRBV15 and TRBJ1-2, is DAMVIQNPRYQVTQFGKPVTLSCSQTLNHNVMYWYQQKSSQAPKLLFHYYDKDFNNEADTPDNFQSRRPNTSFCFLDIRSPGLGDTAMYLCATSKRQGDYGYTFGSGTRLTVV.

The chain joins TRBV9 to TRBJ2-7; 7 nucleotides line up with TRBD1. The V segment lost 4 bases and the J segment 1 base; nucleotides outside the gene matches: 8. The CDR3 has 15 amino acids. The germline CDR1 and CDR2 sequences are SGDLS and YYNGEE. The CDR3 sequence: CASSLQGGPSYEQYF. CDR3 nucleotides: TGTGCCAGCAGCCTCCAAGGGGGCCCGTCCTACGAGCAGTACTTC.

The chain has TRBV6-2 or TRBV6-3 and TRBJ2-2; D is perhaps TRBD1 (6 bases). Germline CDR1 MNHEY, CDR2 SVGEGT. The CDR3 is made up of 14 amino acids. The V end was cut by 4 bases, the J end by 8 bases, with 14 bases between. The CDR3, as DNA: TGTGCCAGCAGTTCAACAAACAGGGCTGGGGAGCTGTTTTTT. Translating it yields CASSSTNRAGELFF.

The J gene is TRBJ2-1, the V gene TRBV9; D is ambiguous. V lost 4 bases to trimming and J lost 4 bases, with 12 bases between them. There are 14 residues in the CDR3. CDR1 is SGDLS, CDR2 YYNGEE, per germline. The CDR3 nucleotides read TGTGCCAGCAGCCCGGAAGGCAGGTACAATGAGCAGTTCTTC. It is translated as CASSPEGRYNEQFF.

The chain couples TRBV19 to TRBJ2-1; D unclear. V dropped 5 bases and J dropped 4 bases, with 6 bases sitting between them. This CDR3 comprises 12 residues. From germline, CDR1 is LNHDA and CDR2 SQIVND (reference sequence). This CDR3 reads CASSRDYNEQFF. CDR3 nucleotides: TGTGCCAGTAGTCGAGATTACAATGAGCAGTTCTTC.

This clone occurred once. The rearrangement joins TRBV3-1 (or the pseudogene TRBV3-2) to TRBJ2-2; D perhaps matches TRBD1 (6 bases). V was clipped by 7 bases and J by 6 bases, with 15 bases between them. CDR1 is LGHDT and CDR2 is YNNKEL in the germline V gene (reference sequence). This CDR3 is built from 14 residues. The CDR3 region has the DNA TGTGCCAGCATCAACCTGCAGGGGTCCGGGGAGCTGTTTTTT. This codes for CASINLQGSGELFF.

V is TRBV19 and J is TRBJ1-5, with 7 bases that match TRBD1. V shed 5 bases and J 2 bases; nucleotides not matched to a gene: 3. The CDR3 totals 14 residues. Germline CDR1 reads LNHDA; CDR2 reads SQIVND (reference sequence). Here the CDR3 reads CASSPGQGNQPQHF. The CDR3 nucleotides are TGTGCCAGTAGTCCCGGACAGGGCAATCAGCCCCAGCATTTT.

This chain joins TRBV7-2 and TRBJ1-6, with TRBD1 matching over 10 bases. Germline trimming cut 3 bases from V and 9 bases from J; bases unmatched to any gene: 8. Germline V gene lookup returns CDR1 SGHTA and CDR2 FQGNSA. CDR3 length equals 16 residues. The CDR3 nucleotides are TGTGCCAGCAGCTTTGCCGGGACAGGGGTTAGTTCACCCCTCCACTTT. Translated, it gives CASSFAGTGVSSPLHF.

Here the CDR3 DNA reads TGCGCCAGCAGCCCCTCCGTGTTGGCAGCTGGAAACACCATATATTTT. This encodes CASSPSVLAAGNTIYF. This chain connects TRBV5-1 to TRBJ1-3; D gene ambiguous. The germline CDR1 and CDR2 sequences are SGHRS and YFSETQ. V dropped 4 bases and J dropped 2 bases, with 16 bases sitting between them. This CDR3 is built from 16 residues.

The V and J genes are TRBV24-1 and TRBJ2-3, with D hard to call. The CDR3 is made up of 16 amino acids. Trimming shortened V by 5 bases and J by 1 base, and 15 bases separated the two germline ends. The germline V gene has CDR1 KGHDR and CDR2 SFDVKD. DNA of the CDR3: TGTGCCACCAGTGCTATACGGCAGGAATGCACAGATACGCAGTATTTT. Protein sequence: CATSAIRQECTDTQYF.

This chain joins TRBV3-1 (or the pseudogene TRBV3-2) and TRBJ1-2, with D hard to call. Germline V lookup: CDR1 LGHDT, CDR2 YNNKEL (reference sequence). This CDR3 is built from 13 residues. With 1 base removed from V and 4 bases from J, the gap between germline ends came to 7 bases. The chain's CDR3 is CASSQVGSYGYTF. Here the CDR3 DNA reads TGTGCCAGCAGCCAAGTTGGCAGCTATGGCTACACCTTC.

The genes are TRBV3-1 (or the pseudogene TRBV3-2) and TRBJ1-2; D gene uncertain. The V gene's germline CDR1 is LGHDT and CDR2 YNNKEL (reference sequence). The V and J ends lost 0 bases and 8 bases respectively, with 19 bases between them. CDR3 length equals 16 residues. The CDR3 region has the DNA TGTGCCAGCAGCCAAGAACCTCACCCCGAGACACCAGGCTACACCTTC. It translates to CASSQEPHPETPGYTF.

The chain carries TRBV10-1 and TRBJ2-1; perhaps TRBD2 as D (6 bases). The V gene's germline CDR1 is WNHNN and CDR2 SYGVQD (reference sequence). The ends were cut back, 0 bases at V and 9 bases at J, with 15 bases in the middle. The CDR3 runs 15 residues. The CDR3 reads CASSESQGRMSEQFF. DNA for the CDR3: TGCGCCAGCAGTGAGTCACAAGGGAGGATGAGTGAGCAGTTCTTC.

This clone was counted a single time. The V call is TRBV5-4, the J call TRBJ2-2, with D perhaps matching TRBD2 (6 bases). V lost 1 base and J lost 3, with 10 bases in between. Per germline, CDR1 SGHNT and CDR2 YYREEE (reference sequence). This CDR3 is built from 15 residues. This chain's CDR3 is CASSLRRDDTGELFF. The DNA of the CDR3 is TGTGCCAGCAGCTTGCGGCGGGACGACACCGGGGAGCTGTTTTTT.

The chain uses TRBV7-6 and TRBJ2-7; D is ambiguous. Trimming removed 2 bases from V and 3 bases from J, with 5 bases in between. The length of the CDR3 is 12 residues. Germline V gene data show CDR1 as SGHVS and CDR2 as FNYEAQ. Here the CDR3 DNA reads TGTGCCAGCAGCTTACAGAACTACGAGCAGTACTTC. It specifies CASSLQNYEQYF.